Presented here are 5 T cell receptor beta chains from one specimen sequenced in a study of CD8+ T cells in alopecia areata. Treatment of the sample: oral pan-JAK inhibitor, 5-10 mg twice daily. Reverse transcription of extracted RNA yielded cDNA, which provided the sequencing template. Some clones are missing from TCRdb's copy, which holds only in-frame ones; the method was immunoSEQ multiplex PCR. The sample has over 150,000 clones, about 55% seen once. The source was CD8+ T cells sorted from blood, collected at week 24, from a patient treated with tofacitinib. These receptors were collected from a human donor with alopecia areata.

The rearrangement uses TRBV7-2 and TRBJ1-6; TRBD1 is a possible D gene (6 bases). The CDR3 has 17 residues. Germline V gene sequence: CDR1 SGHTA, CDR2 FQGNSA. Deletions cut 5 bases from V and 8 bases from J, with 22 bases between. CDR3 amino acids: CASSLWVLQGEDSPLHF. The CDR3 bases are TGTGCCAGCAGCCTTTGGGTCCTACAGGGCGAGGATTCACCCCTCCACTTT.

The chain couples TRBV13 to TRBJ1-2; 7 nucleotides match TRBD1. Losses at the gene ends were 5 bases for V and 5 bases for J; bases not matched to a gene: 5. CDR1 is PRHDT and CDR2 is FYEKMQ in the germline V gene (reference sequence). The CDR3 totals 13 residues. The CDR3 nucleotides are TGTGCCAGCAGCCCGACAGGGATTTATGGCTACACCTTC. Translating gives CASSPTGIYGYTF.

The rearrangement links TRBV25-1 to TRBJ2-6; D call uncertain. CDR1 MGHDK and CDR2 SYGVNS come from the germline V gene. Trimming left V 6 bases short and J 1 base short, with 4 bases between. The CDR3 is made up of 13 amino acids. The CDR3 DNA reads TGTGCCAGCAGCCAATCTGGGGCCAACGTCCTGACTTTC. It is translated as CASSQSGANVLTF.

This clone turned up a few times. This same CDR3 is encoded by further DNA sequences in the sample. The rearrangement uses TRBV9 and TRBJ1-2; 12 bases align to TRBD1. This CDR3 is built from 19 residues. V shed 3 bases and J 1 base; nucleotides not matched to a gene: 13. In germline, CDR1 is SGDLS, CDR2 YYNGEE. The CDR3 protein is CASSGQNRDRGPYNYGYTF. DNA of the CDR3: TGTGCCAGCAGCGGACAAAACCGGGACAGGGGGCCGTATAACTATGGCTACACCTTC.

V and J are TRBV4-1 and TRBJ1-2; 9 bases agree with TRBD1. The trim removed 0 bases at V and 6 bases at J, leaving 20 bases unmatched. This CDR3 region has 20 residues. Germline assignment: CDR1 MGHRA and CDR2 YSYEKL. The DNA for the CDR3 is TGCGCCAGCAGCCAAGACCCTATAGGGACAGGGTCTTCGGGCCCCGATGGCTACACCTTC. It specifies CASSQDPIGTGSSGPDGYTF.